This is a list of T cell receptor beta chains from one sample in a study of CD8+ T cells in alopecia areata. The table came from immunoSEQ multiplex PCR; TCRdb's copy has only in-frame clones and leaves some out. Among about 250,000 clones listed, roughly 60% were seen once. The specimen comprised CD4+ T cells sorted from blood, sampled around week 54, from a patient treated with tofacitinib. These receptors were taken from a human donor with alopecia areata. CDR3s leave out the opening cysteine and the closing phenylalanine or tryptophan. Clone size is given for some rows only: seen once, a few or many times, or a class if the clone is expanded.

CDR3: SVGSPRETQY
V: TRBV29-1
J: TRBJ2-5
size: many

CDR3: ASSYSNSNGYT
V: TRBV6-5
J: TRBJ1-2
size: .

CDR3: ATSSRDRGREKLF
V: TRBV15
J: TRBJ1-4
size: .

CDR3: ASSLVIAHRRGYEQY
V: TRBV7-7
J: TRBJ2-7
size: once

CDR3: ASKLSVGHEAF
V: TRBV5-1
J: TRBJ1-1
size: few

CDR3: ASSIAGPTDTQY
V: TRBV5-1
J: TRBJ2-3
size: .

CDR3: ASSVVTGGLTGELF
V: TRBV9
J: TRBJ2-2
size: .

CDR3: ASSLDYGTGTYEQY
V: TRBV27
J: TRBJ2-7
size: .

CDR3: AWSGQGRQPQH
V: TRBV30
J: TRBJ1-5
size: .

CDR3: ASSDLRTSTDTQY
V: TRBV25-1
J: TRBJ2-3
size: .

CDR3: ASSFNREGEKLF
V: TRBV27
J: TRBJ1-4
size: .

CDR3: ASSEIDRDGYT
V: TRBV6-1
J: TRBJ1-2
size: .

CDR3: ASRLTATNEKLF
V: TRBV2
J: TRBJ1-4
size: .

CDR3: SVGSSPGTEAF
V: TRBV29-1
J: TRBJ1-1
size: few

CDR3: ASRSGTENTEAF
V: TRBV2
J: TRBJ1-1
size: .

CDR3: ASSLGGTDNEQF
V: TRBV5-1
J: TRBJ2-1
size: .

CDR3: ASSQDSQHYGYT
V: TRBV4-2
J: TRBJ1-2
size: .

CDR3: AQTMRGPYGYT
V: TRBV30
J: TRBJ1-2
size: .

CDR3: ASSHKETQY
V: TRBV27
J: TRBJ2-5
size: once

CDR3: AWSVQGIDGYT
V: TRBV30
J: TRBJ1-2
size: .

CDR3: ATSRETGELF
V: TRBV15
J: TRBJ2-2
size: .

CDR3: ATSTRTSGGMTDTQY
V: TRBV15
J: TRBJ2-3
size: .

CDR3: ASSEPGQGSNEQF
V: TRBV5-1
J: TRBJ2-1
size: .

CDR3: ASSQDQDQPQH
V: TRBV4-1
J: TRBJ1-5
size: .

CDR3: ATRAWVDTQY
V: TRBV6-1
J: TRBJ2-3
size: .

CDR3: ASPGFEAYGYT
V: TRBV30
J: TRBJ1-2
size: once

CDR3: SAPDREGVTEAF
V: TRBV29-1
J: TRBJ1-1
size: .

CDR3: ASSYVGEQF
V: TRBV6-5
J: TRBJ2-1
size: .

CDR3: SFSPGYGELF
V: TRBV29-1
J: TRBJ2-2
size: few